This T cell receptor (beta chain) was observed in a study of cytomegalovirus exposure and HLA in healthy donors (dated by TCRdb to 2015 to 2018). Background for the entire study: An earlier analysis of some 600 of the donors reported approximately 300 Gb of sequence data and around 120 million unique TCR beta sequences obtained from roughly 170 million T cells. To predict cytomegalovirus infection status, the study brought together high-throughput TCR immunosequencing, statistical association of individual TCRs with disease status, and machine learning. Of the roughly 400 genotyped donors, roughly 80% fell in the genetic ancestry cluster associated with self-reported Caucasian donors. The later analysis used no new phenotypic data to find candidate immune exposures, relying instead on TCR beta sequences and their occurrence across donors. Genome-wide SNP genotypes for about three fifths of the roughly 670 donors were used in a later genetic analysis, which treated that subset as a discovery cohort. The study used immunosequencing to profile the T cell repertoires of hundreds of subjects and linked those repertoires to cytomegalovirus serostatus. All discovery cohort repertoires had been generated using a single sequencing platform. Along with the roughly 710-subject first cohort, a separate validation cohort of over a hundred different subjects was used. An early release covering just under 650 HLA-typed donors comprised approximately 300 gigabases of sequencing data and around 86 million unique TCR sequences. Donor age, sex, ethnicity and CMV serostatus were compiled alongside the repertoire data. Typing coverage differed by locus: A, B, C, DRB1 and DQB1 were typed in roughly 629-640 donors, DQA1 in 500 to 550, DPA1 in nearly 610, and DPB1 in 472. The study was designed to test whether signatures of past pathogen exposure could be identified by cataloging public T cell receptors. Four or five DR-DQ haplotypes were handled as single units for association and clustering because linkage in the cohort was strong. Among around 400 genotyped donors of the cohort, an average of about 240,000 unique TCR beta nucleotide sequences was sequenced per donor, of which roughly 18% were non-productive. A later analysis re-analyzed previously published TCR beta repertoires from roughly 690 donors and added high-resolution HLA genotyping to study TCR occurrence patterns. An earlier analysis of 587 of the donors used high-throughput TCR beta sequencing to judge whether each TCR beta V gene segment behaved as functional or pseudogenic. HLA typing included class I and class II loci at four-digit resolution. Overall study results and their limits: A later genetic analysis reported fewer N-insertions in productive TCRs among donors in an Asian-associated ancestry cluster than the approximately 670-donor mean. HLA typing was unavailable for some donors at each locus, so association tests used only the typed subset. Roughly uniform sequencing depth across donors was assumed in presence/absence analyses, although this assumption may not hold. In vitro tests confirmed that a few of the cytomegalovirus-associated TCR beta chains recognize cytomegalovirus antigens. The authors suggested that the approach could potentially be extended to other disease states and immunological phenotypes. An earlier analysis of approximately 540 of the donors showed that most TCR beta V segments appeared in productive rearrangements either about 90% or about 30% of the time, which broadly matched IMGT annotations. The study gave a list of about 150 TCR beta chains associated with cytomegalovirus. Correlated functional status among segregating V segments might be attributable to linkage disequilibrium, but an unknown experimental factor could not be ruled out. Cytomegalovirus status was reported to be diagnosed by the classifier with high specificity and sensitivity in both the original and validation cohorts. In a later analysis, some 18,000 TCR beta sequences were associated with specific HLA alleles at a false discovery rate of 0.05. The only immune exposure information available for the cohort was CMV serostatus. This cohort had only TCR beta chains sequenced, and the lack of alpha or paired-chain data limited which features could be detected. V-gene and J-gene trimming of TCR beta chains was associated with a missense DCLRE1C variant in a later genetic analysis, and the association was replicated in an independent cohort. A cluster of highly shared sequence variants was judged likely to represent a technical artifact of the sequencing pipeline. A further reported finding was that TCR beta sequences accurately predicted the HLA-A and HLA-B alleles for most subjects in the first cohort. According to a later analysis, parvovirus B19, influenza, CMV and Epstein-Barr virus appeared linked to several top co-occurrence clusters. According to a later analysis, most CMV-associated TCR beta chains appeared to be HLA-restricted, and the HLA associations seemed to be driven largely by CMV exposure. Because counts were too low, roughly 16 rarely observed V segments, including chromosome 9 orphons, were left out of the earlier analysis of over 550 of the donors. Assigning TCR associations to individual alleles was difficult when HLA alleles, especially DR and DQ, strongly co-occurred. Most TCR sequences were observed very rarely across donors, whereas some public TCRs were present in many individuals. In a later analysis, HLA-associated TCR beta chains showed more clonal expansion and lower generation probabilities than non-associated chains that were equally common. According to a later analysis, TCR association rates differed among HLA loci, with DRB1 alleles showing the most associated TCRs and HLA-C alleles showing the fewest. Some IMGT-functional V segments, including TRBV6-2 and TRBV6-3, could not be told apart with the 87-base-pair reads, so those segments were excluded.

In the case of this clone: Its antigen specificity is not known. Base qualities are missing; no much larger clone stands one base away.

From its cysteine to its phenylalanine, the CDR3 spans 14 amino acids. The entry retains the CDR3 DNA only, 42 bases that are in frame from base 1. CDR1 and CDR2, per the germline V gene, are SGHRS and YFSETQ. V loses 5 bases at its end and J loses 2 bases; junction bases beyond the gene matches: 6. The library was obtained by the immunoSEQ multiplex PCR assay. For the multiplex PCR, a mixture combining 60 forward primers for TCR Vbeta segments and 13 reverse primers for TCR Jbeta segments was used. A multiplex PCR assay on genomic DNA amplified the CDR3 region of rearranged TCR beta genes. The amplified TCR beta libraries were sequenced on the Illumina HiSeq System as 87-base-pair reads. Regarding the original processing steps: A later analysis counted approximately 76 million unique TCR beta chains across the 690 or so repertoires, and around 9.9 million of these chains were shared by at least two donors. A nearest-neighbor algorithm error-corrected the raw reads and collapsed the reads into unique sequences, merging closely related sequences to remove PCR and sequencing errors. CDR3 sequences were aligned to IMGT reference sequences to assign V, D and J gene segments. For a sequence to be retained, a match of at least six nucleotides was required to both a V gene segment and a J gene segment. Rearrangements were classified as productive when the CDR3 lacked stop codons and remained in frame with V and J, and all other rearrangements were classified as non-productive. Following IMGT convention, CDR3 was defined as the stretch from the second conserved V-encoded cysteine up to the conserved J-encoded phenylalanine. Sequences without an unambiguous match to a single V gene segment were excluded from the earlier analysis of about 640 of the donors. An earlier analysis of almost 600 of the donors classified V segments as functional when productive rearrangements were above 56.7% and as segregating when the standard deviation between donors was above 5%. To diagnose cytomegalovirus status from the catalog of TCR beta chain sequences, a statistical classification framework was built. In a later analysis, V and J genes were assigned by comparing TCR nucleotide sequences against IMGT/GENE-DB human TR gene sequences. The TCRdist pipeline was used in a later analysis to assign CDR3 sequences and most-parsimonious VDJ recombination scenarios. In a later analysis, every TCR beta chain was defined by the combination of its CDR3 amino acid sequence and its V-gene family, and reads without a unique V-gene family were dropped. In a later analysis, 450 to 600 highly shared, low-generation-probability nucleotide sequences were removed to address suspected cross-contamination and a sequencing artifact. In a later analysis, a clonal expansion index was calculated for each public chain from normalized within-repertoire ranks of inferred template counts. In a later analysis, generation probabilities were computed with a VDJ recombination model fitted to out-of-frame rearrangements, and the resulting probabilities were checked against IGoR. In a later analysis, TCR-TCR, TCR-HLA and TCR-CMV co-occurrence was scored with hypergeometric tests, and a repertoire-size bias correction was applied to TCR pairs. False discovery rates were estimated in a later analysis by permuting HLA or CMV assignments 20 times. In a later analysis, co-occurring TCRs were grouped using DBSCAN, with TCRdist sequence similarity added in when clustering inside HLA-allele-positive subsets. Repertoires with fewer than 30,000 or more than 120,000 public chains, plus five repertoires with anomalous nucleotide sharing, were excluded from co-occurrence clustering. In its TCRdb copy, this immuneACCESS table keeps in-frame sequences only and misses some clones. Where compared with another copy, unresolved V genes explain less than half of these, and the others have no known cause. V and J calls and clone size are copied from that table; D and trimming were computed from the DNA. Recorded for this sample are some 42,000 clones; 50% to 55% of them occurred a single time. The ten largest account for about an eighth of the sample.

In total, roughly 710 healthy bone marrow donors made up the cohort. At the time of sampling, every cohort member was nominally healthy, though immune exposures that went unrecorded were likely present. CMV serostatus was positive for almost 300 and negative for about half of the roughly 700 cohort members, and was not recorded for this donor. Every donor gave a peripheral blood sample, and the peripheral blood mononuclear cells from that sample were used for TCR beta sequencing. The Qiagen DNeasy Blood Extraction Kit was used to extract genomic DNA from the blood cell samples. The source of this sequence is a human donor in good health. The specimen sequenced was PBMCs. The chain links TRBV5-1 with TRBJ2-5; 7 nucleotides in the junction match TRBD2. CDR3 protein: CASRWGGGQETQYF. The DNA sequence is as follows: TGCGCCAGCAGATGGGGGGGTGGGCAAGAGACCCAGTACTTC.